The source of this TCR beta chain is a study of blood T cell repertoires in COVID-19. Looking at the study overall: The analysed material was cDNA or gDNA that came from T cells, B-cell-depleted T cells, or PBMCs.

Only a few counts were recorded for this clone. Sequenced by immunoSEQ multiplex PCR; TCRdb stores in-frame clones only, minus some. The sample lists hundreds of thousands of clones; 89% were seen once. Per germline, CDR1 SGHNT and CDR2 YENEEA. V lost 0 bases, J lost 0 bases, and 13 bases stayed unmatched. This CDR3 is built from 20 residues. The rearrangement links TRBV11-3 to TRBJ2-2; 7 bases fit TRBD1. What was sequenced was peripheral blood. This TCR was sampled from a man aged 18 to 29 with COVID-19, enrolled during active disease. CDR3 DNA: TGTGCCAGCAGCTTAGATCTCGGACAGGTTGGGTCGCCGAACACCGGGGAGCTGTTTTTT. As protein: CASSLDLGQVGSPNTGELFF.